Below are 12 T cell receptor beta chains sequenced from a single sample in a study of cytomegalovirus exposure and HLA in healthy donors. Use of 60 Vbeta and 13 Jbeta primers characterized the PCR. Sequenced by immunoSEQ multiplex PCR; TCRdb stores in-frame clones only, minus some. The sample holds 160,000 or so clones; more than 70% are singletons and the top ten take more than 1.2%. Sequencing was performed on PBMCs. These receptors all come from a man aged 55 to 70 in good health and CMV-seronegative.

The J gene is TRBJ2-7, the V gene TRBV29-1; 10 bases fit TRBD2. Germline V CDR1 and CDR2: SQVTM, ANQGSEA. V shed 4 bases, J shed 0 bases, and the junction held 15 bases outside the gene matches. The CDR3 is 18 amino acids. The CDR3 reads CSVGPRRRPSGSSYEQYF. The CDR3, as DNA: TGCAGCGTTGGGCCCCGGAGGCGTCCTAGCGGGAGCTCCTACGAGCAGTACTTC.

The chain carries TRBV10-3 and TRBJ2-7; 7 bases align to TRBD1. Germline CDR1 and CDR2: ENHRY and SYGVKD. The CDR3 has 13 residues. The V gene end was trimmed by 6 bases and the J gene end by 5 bases; junction bases not matched to a gene: 7. The chain's CDR3 is CAISRQGKDEQYF. CDR3 DNA: TGTGCCATCAGCCGACAGGGTAAGGACGAGCAGTACTTC.

The chain uses TRBV29-1 and TRBJ1-2; D gene ambiguous. The CDR3 has 12 residues. The V and J ends lost 3 bases and 2 bases respectively, with 7 bases between them. CDR1 is SQVTM and CDR2 is ANQGSEA in the germline V gene. CDR3 amino acids: CSVDTRNYGYTF. CDR3 bases: TGCAGCGTTGATACCAGGAACTATGGCTACACCTTC.

The genes are TRBV18 and TRBJ2-7; TRBD2 matches 9 bases. This CDR3 contains 14 residues. With 3 bases clipped from V and 6 bases from J, the junction kept 6 bases outside the gene matches. Per the germline V gene, CDR1 is KGHSH and CDR2 is LQKENI. The CDR3 nucleotides are TGTGCCAGCTCACCGGCTAGCGGGATAGGCGAGCAGTACTTC. Amino acids: CASSPASGIGEQYF.

V usage is TRBV10-1 and J usage is TRBJ1-6; 8 nucleotides match TRBD1. J lost 6 bases, V lost 3 bases, and 4 bases had no gene match. This CDR3 has 15 residues. Germline assignment: CDR1 WNHNN and CDR2 SYGVQD (reference sequence). The CDR3 loop is CASSDRGQGNSPLHF. The CDR3 bases are TGCGCCAGCAGTGATAGAGGACAGGGTAATTCACCCCTCCACTTT.

The gene calls are TRBV5-1 and TRBJ1-1; a weak D match, TRBD1 (6 bases). V lost 5 bases and J lost 3, with 8 bases in between. CDR1 is SGHRS, CDR2 YFSETQ, per germline. The CDR3 spans 12 residues. The chain's CDR3 is CASRGADTEAFF. CDR3 coding DNA: TGCGCCAGCAGGGGGGCTGACACTGAAGCTTTCTTT.

The genes are TRBV14 and TRBJ2-2; D is unresolved. Germline lookup yields CDR1 SGHDN and CDR2 FVKESK. CDR3 length: 12 residues. Trimming shortened V by 9 bases and J by 5 bases, and 10 bases separated the two germline ends. The CDR3 loop is CASPAGTGELFF. DNA of the CDR3: TGTGCCAGTCCGGCCGGGACCGGGGAGCTGTTTTTT.

J is TRBJ1-3 and V is TRBV11-2, with TRBD1 identical over 7 bases. The CDR3 is 14 residues long. Germline assignment: CDR1 SGHAT and CDR2 FQNNGV. The ends lost 5 bases at V and 7 bases at J; junction bases unmatched: 8. The CDR3 coding sequence is TGTGCCAGCAGCCTAGGGGGCGACGGGAACACCATATATTTT. It translates to CASSLGGDGNTIYF.

The V and J genes are TRBV27 and TRBJ2-7; D is possibly TRBD2 (6 bases). This CDR3 region has 15 residues. V was trimmed by 7 bases and J by 2 bases, leaving 18 bases between them. Germline V CDR1 and CDR2: MNHEY, SMNVEV (reference sequence). CDR3 sequence (DNA): TGTGCCAGCACCCAGTCCGGGACTGCGCCCTACGAGCAGTACTTC. Translated: CASTQSGTAPYEQYF.

CDR3 region: CASSFSGLVVFRDEQFF. DNA for the CDR3: TGTGCCAGCAGTTTCTCCGGCCTAGTGGTATTTCGGGATGAGCAGTTCTTC. The chain employs TRBV27 and TRBJ2-1; D is undetermined. The V gene lost 3 bases and the J gene lost 8 bases, with 23 bases spanning the gap. The CDR3 spans 17 residues. Looked up from germline, CDR1 is MNHEY and CDR2 is SMNVEV (reference sequence).

The rearrangement links TRBV11-3 to TRBJ2-1; D unresolved. The CDR3 extends over 13 amino acids. The V end lost 5 bases, the J end lost 3 bases, and 8 bases lay between the germline ends. The V gene's germline CDR1 is SGHNT and CDR2 YENEEA. The CDR3 DNA sequence: TGTGCCAGCAGCCCAGCGAACTACAATGAGCAGTTCTTC. This gives the protein CASSPANYNEQFF.

The rearrangement uses TRBV11-3 and TRBJ2-5; 9 nucleotides match TRBD2. Germline CDR1 SGHNT, CDR2 YENEEA. The CDR3 totals 15 residues. V lost 5 bases and J lost 5; bases outside the gene matches: 9. The CDR3 here is CASSPGQREAETQYF. The CDR3 region has the DNA TGTGCCAGCAGCCCGGGGCAGCGGGAGGCTGAGACCCAGTACTTC.